The 9 T cell receptor beta chains in this list originate from one sample, sequenced in a study of T cell responses to AZD1222 COVID-19 vaccine. Repertoires were generated with immunoSEQ multiplex PCR, while TCRdb's copy carries only in-frame clones and drops some. The sample comprises tens of thousands of clones, approximately 85% of which are singletons, and less than 15% rests with the top ten. The sample in question was peripheral blood, obtained on day 0 of AZD1222 vaccination. The receptors shown here come from an adult in good health.

The rearrangement uses TRBV5-1 and TRBJ1-2; D possibly corresponds to TRBD1 (5 bases). Per germline, CDR1 SGHRS and CDR2 YFSETQ. CDR3 length equals 17 residues. Trimming stripped 4 bases from V and 1 base from J, with 20 bases between. CDR3 bases: TGCGCCAGCAGCCGACAGCAGGGTGTCCCGGATAACTATGGCTACACCTTC. Translating gives CASSRQQGVPDNYGYTF.

This clone was observed a single time. The chain couples TRBV23-1 to TRBJ2-3; the D is unclear. TRBV23-1 is classed as an ORF, of uncertain function. Trimming cost V 10 bases and J 1 base, with 15 bases left between them. The CDR3 contains 14 residues. The CDR3 DNA reads TGCGCCACCCATCCGGCTGACCGCACAGATACGCAGTATTTT. Amino acids: CATHPADRTDTQYF.

This chain connects TRBV3-1 (or the pseudogene TRBV3-2) to TRBJ2-7; the D is unclear. The length of the CDR3 is 15 residues. The V gene's germline CDR1 is LGHDT and CDR2 YNNKEL (reference sequence). The V end lost 1 base, the J end lost 3 bases, and 13 bases lay between the germline ends. The CDR3 reads CASSQVYPIGYEQYF. For the CDR3, the DNA is TGTGCCAGCAGCCAAGTGTACCCGATTGGCTACGAGCAGTACTTC.

This sequence joins TRBV5-1 and TRBJ2-6; D is unclear. The CDR3 covers 17 residues. The ends were cut back, 2 bases at V and 2 bases at J, with 14 bases in the middle. Germline V gives CDR1 SGHRS, CDR2 YFSETQ. Written as DNA, the CDR3 is TGCGCCAGCAGCTTTCCCCCTACGGGTACTGGGGCCAACGTCCTGACTTTC. This codes for CASSFPPTGTGANVLTF.

V gene TRBV15 combines with J gene TRBJ2-1; the match to TRBD2 covers 11 bases. With V trimmed by 0 bases and J by 0 bases, 19 bases remained unmatched. This CDR3 has 23 amino acids. From germline, CDR1 is LNHNV and CDR2 YYDKDF (reference sequence). The CDR3 region is CATSRERRGPTSGGDNSYNEQFF. The DNA for the CDR3 is TGTGCCACCAGCAGAGAGAGGAGGGGACCTACTAGCGGGGGCGACAACTCCTACAATGAGCAGTTCTTC.

The chain joins TRBV11-2 to TRBJ1-2, with D hard to call. The CDR3 runs to 13 residues. With 0 bases removed from V and 8 bases from J, the gap between germline ends came to 10 bases. Germline CDR1 SGHAT, CDR2 FQNNGV. CDR3 residues: CASSLDRHAGYTF. The CDR3 nucleotides read TGTGCCAGCAGCTTAGACAGGCATGCGGGCTACACCTTC. The full variable domain, completed using reference TRBV11-2 and TRBJ1-2, is EAGVAQSPRYKIIEKRQSVAFWCNPISGHATLYWYQQILGQGPKLLIQFQNNGVVDDSQLPKDRFSAERLKGVDSTLKIQPAKLEDSAVYLCASSLDRHAGYTFGSGTRLTVV.

This clone was detected only a few times. The chain combines TRBV11-3 with TRBJ2-2; D remains ambiguous. The V end lost 1 base, the J end lost 3 bases, and 3 bases lay between the germline ends. Germline values: CDR1 SGHNT, CDR2 YENEEA. The CDR3 extends over 13 amino acids. The CDR3 loop reads CASSLGDTGELFF. CDR3 bases: TGTGCCAGCAGCTTAGGGGACACCGGGGAGCTGTTTTTT.

The chain recombines TRBV6-5 with TRBJ2-1, with D unclear. Germline values: CDR1 MNHEY, CDR2 SVGAGI. With 2 bases removed from V and 0 bases from J, the gap between germline ends came to 8 bases. The CDR3 loop spans 15 amino acids. The DNA for the CDR3 is TGTGCCAGCAGTTACGGGCGGCACTCCTACAATGAGCAGTTCTTC. Protein sequence: CASSYGRHSYNEQFF.

The table lists this clone with a count of one. The chain links TRBV27 to TRBJ2-7; maybe TRBD2 (6 bases). CDR3 length: 15 amino acids. V was cut by 5 bases and J by 0 bases, with 14 bases left in between. Germline V gene sequence: CDR1 MNHEY, CDR2 SMNVEV (reference sequence). The CDR3 coding sequence is TGTGCCAGCAGTCCCCGAGGTAGCGGCTCCTACGAGCAGTACTTC. Its protein product is CASSPRGSGSYEQYF.